This TCR beta chain emerged from a study of T cell changes during pregnancy in multiple sclerosis. The repertoire was sequenced with immunoSEQ multiplex PCR; TCRdb's copy has only in-frame clones and lacks some. The repertoire holds approximately 93,000 clones, with approximately 90% as singletons. Germline CDR1 is SGHTA and CDR2 is FQGTGA. The CDR3 contains 13 residues. V gave up 2 bases and J gave up 4 bases; unmatched junction bases: 2. The sequence came from a female donor in good health, enrolled as a control in a pregnancy study. This chain joins TRBV7-3 and TRBJ2-7; TRBD1 matches 7 bases. The sequences come from peripheral blood, collected in the first trimester of pregnancy. DNA for the CDR3: TGTGCCAGCAGCTTAGGACAGGTTTACGAGCAGTACTTC. Translating it yields CASSLGQVYEQYF.